The 27 T cell receptor beta chains in this list originate from one sample, sequenced in a study of OX40 agonist ivuxolimab in advanced cancers. To prepare the library, the immunoSEQ multiplex PCR assay was applied. TCRdb stores this immuneACCESS table with in-frame sequences only. Part of the clones is absent; in the studies checked, under half of the shortfall reflects unresolved V genes, and no reason is known for the rest. This sample is represented by 77,000 or so clones; 92% of them were singletons. Jointly, the top ten make up 8% to 10% of the sample. The sequencing here drew on CD4+ or CD8+ T cells sorted from blood, taken in a trial of the OX40 agonist ivuxolimab. These receptors were obtained from an adult with an advanced solid tumor such as melanoma, head and neck, liver or kidney cancer.

The chain carries TRBV2 and TRBJ2-7; D is uncertain. Germline V gene lookup returns CDR1 SNHLY and CDR2 FYNNEI. V lost 6 bases and J lost 3, with 12 bases in between. This CDR3 comprises 13 residues. Here the CDR3 DNA reads TGTGCCAGCAGGTATAGACCACTCTACGAGCAGTACTTC. Encoded protein: CASRYRPLYEQYF.

The chain couples TRBV11-2 to TRBJ2-7; 7 bases agree with TRBD1. Germline trimming cut 5 bases from V and 1 base from J; bases unmatched to any gene: 5. In germline, CDR1 is SGHAT, CDR2 FQNNGV. The CDR3 has 14 residues. This chain's CDR3 is CASSALQGSYEQYF. In nucleotides, the CDR3 is TGTGCCAGCAGCGCGTTACAGGGGTCCTACGAGCAGTACTTC.

V gene TRBV7-6 combines with J gene TRBJ1-6, with TRBD1 as a possible D gene (5 bases). Germline V gene sequence: CDR1 SGHVS, CDR2 FNYEAQ. V was clipped by 8 bases and J by 9 bases, with 14 bases between them. CDR3 length: 13 residues. CDR3 nucleotides: TGTGCCAGCTCTGGGGGGGGAAGTTCACCCCTCCACTTT. This codes for CASSGGGSSPLHF.

The rearrangement joins TRBV27 to TRBJ2-7, with D hard to call. This CDR3 is 13 amino acids long. CDR1 MNHEY and CDR2 SMNVEV come from the germline V gene (reference sequence). The V end lost 5 bases, the J end lost 3 bases, and 11 bases lay between the germline ends. Written as DNA, the CDR3 is TGTGCCAGCAGTCTAGGACGGGTCTACGAGCAGTACTTC. The encoded protein is CASSLGRVYEQYF.

The chain uses TRBV7-9 and TRBJ2-7; 8 bases are shared with TRBD1. Germline V gene data show CDR1 as SEHNR and CDR2 as FQNEAQ (reference sequence). The CDR3 has 16 residues. V was clipped by 2 bases and J by 1 base; unmatched bases: 7. As DNA, the CDR3 is TGTGCCAGCAGCTTACCGGGACAGGACGGTTCCTACGAGCAGTACTTC. Residues: CASSLPGQDGSYEQYF.

The chain links TRBV7-9 to TRBJ1-1; 9 nucleotides align to TRBD1. CDR3 length: 16 amino acids. The ends lost 2 bases at V and 4 bases at J; junction bases unmatched: 8. Looked up from germline, CDR1 is SEHNR and CDR2 is FQNEAQ (reference sequence). DNA of the CDR3: TGTGCCAGCAGCTTACAGGACAGGGGTATTCTCACTGAAGCTTTCTTT. Residues: CASSLQDRGILTEAFF.

The chain couples TRBV27 to TRBJ2-7, with D maybe TRBD2 (7 bases). CDR1 is MNHEY and CDR2 is SMNVEV in the germline V gene (reference sequence). Trimming removed 8 bases at V and 2 bases at J, with 13 bases between. The CDR3 totals 13 residues. CDR3 loop: CASGGGGAYEQYF. The CDR3 DNA is TGTGCCAGCGGGGGAGGGGGAGCCTACGAGCAGTACTTC.

The chain employs TRBV7-9 and TRBJ2-7; weak D call: TRBD1 (5 bases). The CDR3 loop spans 14 amino acids. V was cut by 5 bases and J by 5 bases, with 16 bases left in between. CDR1 is SEHNR and CDR2 is FQNEAQ in the germline V gene (reference sequence). The CDR3 reads CASSQATGFHEQYF. Here the CDR3 DNA reads TGTGCCAGCAGCCAAGCCACAGGTTTCCACGAGCAGTACTTC.

The gene calls are TRBV29-1 and TRBJ2-3; 12 positions agree with TRBD1. The V gene end was trimmed by 5 bases and the J gene end by 5 bases; junction bases not matched to a gene: 11. Per germline, CDR1 SQVTM and CDR2 ANQGSEA. The CDR3 is 16 amino acids. CDR3 in DNA: TGCAGCGTTCCAACCGGGACAGGGGGCGTGGGAGATACGCAGTATTTT. It is translated as CSVPTGTGGVGDTQYF.

This sequence joins TRBV7-8 and TRBJ2-7, with TRBD2 identical over 8 bases. Losses at the gene ends were 4 bases for V and 0 bases for J; bases not matched to a gene: 5. In germline, CDR1 is SGHVS, CDR2 FQNEAQ. The CDR3 extends over 15 amino acids. For the CDR3, the DNA is TGTGCCAGCAGCTCAGGGGCGGGGGGCTCCTACGAGCAGTACTTC. It is translated as CASSSGAGGSYEQYF.

The CDR3, as DNA: TGTGCCAGCTCCCCCGGGACAGGGGGTTACGAGCAGTACTTC. It translates to CASSPGTGGYEQYF. The chain is built from TRBV18 and TRBJ2-7; 11 positions agree with TRBD1. CDR3 length: 14 residues. V was clipped by 6 bases and J by 4 bases; unmatched bases: 5. CDR1 is KGHSH and CDR2 is LQKENI in the germline V gene. Together with reference TRBV18 and TRBJ2-7, the CDR3 gives the full variable domain: NAGVMQNPRHLVRRRGQEARLRCSPMKGHSHVYWYRQLPEEGLKFMVYLQKENIIDESGMPKERFSAEFPKEGPSILRIQQVVRGDSAAYFCASSPGTGGYEQYFGPGTRLTVT.

This clone has just a few counts. The chain employs TRBV29-1 and TRBJ1-1; D may be TRBD1 (6 bases). The CDR3 covers 11 residues. Germline V gives CDR1 SQVTM, CDR2 ANQGSEA. Trimming left V 4 bases short and J 6 bases short, with 9 bases between. DNA of the CDR3: TGCAGCGTTGCAGGGGACGCTGAAGCTTTCTTT. The encoded protein is CSVAGDAEAFF.

The chain is built from TRBV4-3 and TRBJ1-1, with D hard to call. The germline V and J ends were trimmed by 7 bases and 4 bases, with 4 bases remaining between them. CDR3 length equals 10 residues. Germline CDR1 reads LGHNA; CDR2 reads YSLEER. CDR3 bases: TGCGCCAGCAAAGGCACTGAAGCTTTCTTT. It encodes CASKGTEAFF.

This CDR3 is CASSGENYNEQFF. DNA for the CDR3: TGTGCCAGCAGTGGGGAAAACTACAATGAGCAGTTCTTC. The chain has TRBV2 and TRBJ2-1; D gene ambiguous. The germline V gene has CDR1 SNHLY and CDR2 FYNNEI. The CDR3 contains 13 residues. The V and J ends lost 4 bases and 3 bases respectively, with 7 bases between them.

The chain employs TRBV4-1 and TRBJ1-5; weak D call: TRBD1 (6 bases). Trimming removed 1 base from V and 5 bases from J, with 12 bases in between. Germline assignment: CDR1 MGHRA and CDR2 YSYEKL. This CDR3 is 15 amino acids long. As DNA, the CDR3 is TGCGCCAGCAGCCAAGGTGACCAGGGGCATCAGCCCCAGCATTTT. Translation gives CASSQGDQGHQPQHF.

The V and J genes are TRBV11-2 and TRBJ2-1; D tentatively fits TRBD1 or TRBD2 (5 bases each). The germline CDR1 and CDR2 sequences are SGHAT and FQNNGV. This CDR3 is built from 13 residues. Trimming took off 5 bases at V and 4 bases at J, with 9 bases between the two ends. CDR3 nucleotides: TGTGCCAGCAGCGTCTGGGGGTACAATGAGCAGTTCTTC. Translation gives CASSVWGYNEQFF.

The V and J genes are TRBV6-5 and TRBJ2-7; D is possibly TRBD1 or TRBD2 (6 bases each). V was pared by 6 bases and J by 0 bases, with 15 bases between. The CDR3 loop spans 15 amino acids. The germline V gene encodes CDR1 MNHEY and CDR2 SVGAGI. The CDR3 coding sequence is TGTGCCAGCAGCCAACTGGGGGGCATCTCCTACGAGCAGTACTTC. As protein: CASSQLGGISYEQYF.

This chain connects TRBV5-4 to TRBJ2-5, with D unresolved. The CDR3 extends over 13 amino acids. With 0 bases removed from V and 5 bases from J, the gap between germline ends came to 8 bases. The V gene's germline CDR1 is SGHNT and CDR2 YYREEE (reference sequence). Written as DNA, the CDR3 is TGTGCCAGCAGCTTGGTTGTAGGTGAGACCCAGTACTTC. Translating it yields CASSLVVGETQYF.

In this sample, this clone turned up once. This chain joins TRBV29-1 and TRBJ2-2; D might be TRBD2 (5 bases). Germline V lookup: CDR1 SQVTM, CDR2 ANQGSEA. Trimming cost V 0 bases and J 3 bases, with 14 bases left between them. This CDR3 comprises 16 residues. The DNA of the CDR3 is TGCAGCGTTGAAGACCCCGGGGTGGGGTACACCGGGGAGCTGTTTTTT. This sequence encodes CSVEDPGVGYTGELFF.

The chain joins TRBV7-9 to TRBJ1-5, with D uncertain. From germline, CDR1 is SEHNR and CDR2 FQNEAQ (reference sequence). The CDR3 length is 14 residues. The germline V and J ends were trimmed by 2 bases and 0 bases, with 5 bases remaining between them. This CDR3 is CASSLTDSNQPQHF. In DNA form, the CDR3 reads TGTGCCAGCAGCTTAACGGATAGCAATCAGCCCCAGCATTTT.

The chain combines TRBV9 with TRBJ2-1; TRBD2 matches at 7 bases. V trimming: 3 bases; J trimming: 5 bases; junction bases outside the gene matches: 2. The germline V gene encodes CDR1 SGDLS and CDR2 YYNGEE. The CDR3 is made up of 13 amino acids. The CDR3 loop is CASSARGNNEQFF. CDR3 nucleotides: TGTGCCAGCAGCGCGCGGGGGAACAATGAGCAGTTCTTC.

V is TRBV7-9 and J is TRBJ2-5, with TRBD2 matching 9 bases. Germline-derived CDR1 and CDR2 are SEHNR and FQNEAQ (reference sequence). CDR3 size: 14 residues. V lost 5 bases to trimming and J lost 5 bases; unmatched junction nucleotides: 6. CDR3 in DNA: TGTGCCAGCAGCCGAGCGGGGGGCTGGGAGACCCAGTACTTC. Amino acid sequence: CASSRAGGWETQYF.

This clone was seen only once. The J gene is TRBJ1-1, the V gene TRBV5-8; D unclear. V was cut by 4 bases and J by 1 base, with 17 bases left in between. Per the germline V gene, CDR1 is SGHTS and CDR2 is YDEGEE. The CDR3 length is 16 residues. The CDR3 DNA sequence: TGTGCCAGCAGCCCCCTTCTCAGGAAGAGGAACACTGAAGCTTTCTTT. This gives the protein CASSPLLRKRNTEAFF.

The chain uses TRBV5-6 and TRBJ1-1, with D tentatively TRBD1 (6 bases). CDR1 SGHDT and CDR2 YYEEEE come from the germline V gene. V lost 4 bases to trimming and J lost 0 bases, with 19 bases between them. The CDR3 has 17 amino acids. The CDR3 sequence is CASSHPSTGAMNTEAFF. The DNA of the CDR3 is TGTGCCAGCAGCCACCCCTCGACAGGCGCTATGAACACTGAAGCTTTCTTT.

The V call is TRBV6-6, the J call TRBJ1-2; D unclear. The CDR3 is 15 amino acids. V dropped 1 base and J dropped 2 bases, with 11 bases sitting between them. Germline CDR1 and CDR2: MNHNY and SVGAGI (reference sequence). Here the CDR3 DNA reads TGTGCCAGCAGTTACTATCCCGCGGGCAACTATGGCTACACCTTC. It yields the protein CASSYYPAGNYGYTF.

This chain links TRBV11-2 with TRBJ2-5; 9 bases are a match to TRBD2. Judging by the DNA end, TRBJ2-7 fits better; the J call may be wrong. The length of the CDR3 is 16 residues. Germline CDR1 and CDR2: SGHAT and FQNNGV. The CDR3 is CASSLARRGGTYEQYF. In DNA, the CDR3 is TGTGCCAGCAGCTTGGCTCGGCGGGGGGGTACCTACGAGCAGTACTTC.

The rearrangement joins TRBV2 to TRBJ1-5; perhaps TRBD1 as D (5 bases). Germline V lookup: CDR1 SNHLY, CDR2 FYNNEI. V lost 6 bases and J 6 bases, leaving 12 bases between the germline ends. The CDR3 totals 13 residues. The CDR3 region is CASSLSGGQPQHF. Here the CDR3 DNA reads TGTGCCAGCAGCTTATCGGGGGGTCAGCCCCAGCATTTT.